This TCR beta chain was obtained from a study of human T cells and chemical hapten exposure. Turning to the study itself: Recorded diagnoses among the mostly female patients were alopecia areata, totalis or universalis.

The time point here: pre-sensitization, week 0. Treatment reported: therapeutic diphenylcyclopropenone sensitization with weekly scalp DPC. Germline V gene sequence: CDR1 SGHVS, CDR2 FNYEAQ. V shed 2 bases, J shed 7 bases, and the junction held 7 bases outside the gene matches. The CDR3 runs to 14 residues. The library tagged individual cDNA molecules with unique molecular identifiers. MiXCR, applied by TCRdb to the RACE reads, yields one record per CDR3 protein. There are some 110,000 distinct CDR3 sequences in the sample; around 12% occur only once, and around 1.6% lies in the top ten. This sequence was found in a woman between 45 and 65 years old with alopecia areata. Some clones in this sample may be carry-over from other donors' samples. Material: whole blood, obtained in connection with sensitization to the hapten diphenylcyclopropenone (DPC). This chain links TRBV7-6 with TRBJ2-5, with 7 positions matching TRBD2. CDR3 loop: CASSLTGGLGTQYF. The CDR3 bases are TGTGCCAGCAGCTTAACGGGAGGTCTCGGGACCCAGTACTTC.